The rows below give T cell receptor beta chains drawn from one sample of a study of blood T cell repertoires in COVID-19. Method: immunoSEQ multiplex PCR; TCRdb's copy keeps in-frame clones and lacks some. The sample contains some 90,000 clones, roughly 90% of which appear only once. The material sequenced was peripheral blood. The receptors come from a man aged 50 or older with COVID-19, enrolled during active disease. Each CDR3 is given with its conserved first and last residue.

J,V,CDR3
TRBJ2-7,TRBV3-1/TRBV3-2,CASSHGLAGVFYF
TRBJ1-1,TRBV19,CASSEGVGTEAFF
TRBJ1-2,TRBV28,CASVPPGANYGYTF
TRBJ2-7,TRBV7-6,CASSPRGSYEQYF
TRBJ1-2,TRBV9,CASSVGGQATYGYTF
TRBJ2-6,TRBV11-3,CASSPTPSGSSGANVLTF
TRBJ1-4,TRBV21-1,CASSGGQGGEKLFF
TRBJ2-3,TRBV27,CASSFPRGGGTDTQYF
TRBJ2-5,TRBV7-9,CASSLGREGETQYF
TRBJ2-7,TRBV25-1,CASSEFRGLGEQYF
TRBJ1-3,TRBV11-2,CASSSDRLSGNTIYF
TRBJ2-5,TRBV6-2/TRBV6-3,CASSYDPGETQYF
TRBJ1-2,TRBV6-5,CASSPHAGTAGYTF
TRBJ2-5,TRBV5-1,CASSLSSSDQETQYF
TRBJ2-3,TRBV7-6,CASSLVGGAYTDTQYF
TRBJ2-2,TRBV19,CASSPWTGWDGELFF
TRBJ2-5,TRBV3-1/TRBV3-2,CASSLGQGVETQYF
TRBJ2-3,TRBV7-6,CASSILGTSGGTDTQYF